This T cell receptor (beta chain) was captured by sequencing in a study of cytomegalovirus exposure and HLA in healthy donors. A multiplex PCR was run with 60 Vbeta primers and 13 Jbeta primers. The repertoire was sequenced with immunoSEQ multiplex PCR; TCRdb's copy has only in-frame clones and lacks some. The sample yields tens of thousands of clones, 65% to 90% seen once. Broader study findings: One variant, a missense change in DCLRE1C, was linked in a later analysis to TCR beta V- and J-gene trimming. Per published reports, the classifier diagnosed cytomegalovirus status with high specificity and sensitivity. Among TCR beta chains, those listed as cytomegalovirus-associated numbered around 180. Later analysis identified around 15,000 TCR beta sequences associated with HLA alleles, using a false discovery rate threshold of 0.05.

As regards this clone: Its target is unknown.

The CDR3 is made up of 13 amino acids. Germline values: CDR1 MNHNS, CDR2 SASEGT. V was clipped by 6 bases and J by 3 bases, with 12 bases between them. The TCR comes from a man aged 70 or older in good health and CMV-seropositive. V usage is TRBV6-1 and J usage is TRBJ2-7; D is undetermined. Sequenced input: PBMCs. The CDR3 here is CASRAGIGYEQYF. For the CDR3, the DNA is TGTGCCAGCAGGGCAGGAATAGGCTACGAGCAGTACTTC.